What follows are 31 T cell receptor beta chains derived from one specimen sequenced in a study of radiotherapy plus CTLA-4 blockade in lung cancer. The data were produced by immunoSEQ multiplex PCR, yet TCRdb's version contains in-frame clones alone and is incomplete. This table holds around 72,000 clones, roughly three quarters found once. Sequencing was performed on peripheral blood, taken from a patient treated with radiotherapy plus ipilimumab. The receptor source for this set is a human donor with non-small cell lung cancer who had a complete response to radiotherapy plus ipilimumab.

V and J are TRBV4-1 and TRBJ2-1; 12 bases align to TRBD2. V lost 1 base, J lost 7 bases, and 5 bases stayed unmatched. There are 16 residues in the CDR3. CDR1 is MGHRA and CDR2 is YSYEKL in the germline V gene. The CDR3 sequence: CASSQALAGGPNEQFF. The CDR3, as DNA: TGCGCCAGCAGCCAAGCGCTAGCGGGGGGGCCTAATGAGCAGTTCTTC.

The chain links TRBV6-5 to TRBJ2-3; no clear D gene. The CDR3 has 15 amino acids. V dropped 5 bases and J dropped 1 base, with 13 bases sitting between them. Germline V gene lookup returns CDR1 MNHEY and CDR2 SVGAGI. Here the CDR3 DNA reads TGTGCCAGCAGTACCGGAAGCCTAGGCACAGATACGCAGTATTTT. Translation gives CASSTGSLGTDTQYF.

The V and J genes are TRBV7-9 and TRBJ2-2; D is perhaps TRBD1 (6 bases). The CDR3 spans 15 residues. V was clipped by 0 bases and J by 7 bases, with 12 bases between them. The V gene's germline CDR1 is SEHNR and CDR2 FQNEAQ (reference sequence). CDR3 in DNA: TGTGCCAGCAGCTTAGCTTCAGCACAGGGCGGGGAGCTGTTTTTT. Amino acids: CASSLASAQGGELFF.

With respect to this clone: Germline is not matched at one junction end, which may reflect a read error. The chain carries TRBV10-3 and TRBJ1-5; D is undetermined. This CDR3 is built from 14 residues. Germline values: CDR1 ENHRY, CDR2 SYGVKD. CDR3 nucleotides: TGTGCCATCAGCCTCGACTCTAGCGATCAGCCCCAGCATTTT. It yields the protein CAISLDSSDQPQHF.

V usage is TRBV9 and J usage is TRBJ1-5, with 7 bases aligning to TRBD1. J gave up 4 bases and V 0 bases, and 4 bases lay outside the gene matches. Germline CDR1 SGDLS, CDR2 YYNGEE. The CDR3 spans 15 residues. CDR3 sequence reads: CASSVGGQINQPQHF. The CDR3, as DNA: TGTGCCAGCAGCGTAGGGGGACAGATTAATCAGCCCCAGCATTTT.

The chain carries TRBV6-5 and TRBJ2-2; D remains ambiguous. This CDR3 region has 14 residues. Trimming left V 2 bases short and J 5 bases short, with 9 bases between. Germline CDR1 and CDR2: MNHEY and SVGAGI. DNA for the CDR3: TGTGCCAGCAGTTACAGCCGAAGGACCGGGGAGCTGTTTTTT. This sequence encodes CASSYSRRTGELFF.

V is TRBV6-1 and J is TRBJ2-7, with a weak D call TRBD2 (6 bases). CDR3 length: 12 amino acids. Germline assignment: CDR1 MNHNS and CDR2 SASEGT. V lost 6 bases to trimming and J lost 5 bases, with 11 bases between them. The CDR3 sequence is CASSLWGDEQYV. Here the CDR3 DNA reads TGTGCCAGCAGCCTTTGGGGGGACGAGCAGTACGTC.

This chain uses TRBV5-1 with TRBJ1-5; weak D call: TRBD1 (5 bases). The germline V and J ends were trimmed by 4 bases and 5 bases, with 13 bases remaining between them. Germline CDR1 is SGHRS and CDR2 is YFSETQ. CDR3 length: 14 amino acids. DNA for the CDR3: TGCGCCAGCAGCCTGGACGGACATTATCAGCCCCAGCATTTT. It specifies CASSLDGHYQPQHF. Together with reference TRBV5-1 and TRBJ1-5, the CDR3 gives the full variable domain: KAGVTQTPRYLIKTRGQQVTLSCSPISGHRSVSWYQQTPGQGLQFLFEYFSETQRNKGNFPGRFSGRQFSNSRSEMNVSTLELGDSALYLCASSLDGHYQPQHFGDGTRLSIL.

The chain combines TRBV27 with TRBJ2-2; D possibly uses TRBD1 or TRBD2 (5 bases each). This CDR3 is 19 amino acids long. Germline assignment: CDR1 MNHEY and CDR2 SMNVEV (reference sequence). Trimming stripped 4 bases from V and 4 bases from J, with 25 bases between. CDR3 sequence reads: CASSSAFGHMGRSTGELFF. CDR3 in DNA: TGTGCCAGCAGTTCTGCTTTCGGACACATGGGGAGATCCACCGGGGAGCTGTTTTTT.

The CDR3 nucleotides read TGTGCCAGAAGCTTAGCCCTCTCGGTCTCAGCGGGCGGGGAATACCTAAGCTCCTACGAGCAGTACGTC. As protein: CARSLALSVSAGGEYLSSYEQYV. The chain couples TRBV7-5 to TRBJ2-7; TRBD2, the D gene given by the table, was not confirmed from the DNA. TRBV7-5 counts as a pseudogene. The CDR3 contains 23 residues.

This chain connects TRBV11-2 to TRBJ2-1, with D perhaps matching TRBD1 or TRBD2 (5 bases each). Germline V gene sequence: CDR1 SGHAT, CDR2 FQNNGV. V lost 1 base and J 3 bases, leaving 10 bases between the germline ends. This CDR3 contains 15 residues. This CDR3 is CASSLVRGVYNEQFF. The CDR3 DNA is TGTGCCAGCAGCTTAGTCCGGGGCGTCTACAATGAGCAGTTCTTC.

The CDR3 loop is CASSEFSNQPQHF. The CDR3 DNA reads as TGCGCCAGCAGTGAGTTTAGCAATCAGCCCCAGCATTTT. The V call is TRBV10-1, the J call TRBJ1-5; D unresolved. V was clipped by 1 base and J by 0 bases, with 1 base between them. The CDR3 is 13 residues long. Germline V gives CDR1 WNHNN, CDR2 SYGVQD (reference sequence).

This clone was detected once. The chain recombines TRBV7-8 with TRBJ1-1; TRBD1 matches 7 bases. The CDR3 runs 14 residues. V lost 7 bases, J lost 6 bases, and 11 bases stayed unmatched. Germline CDR1 SGHVS, CDR2 FQNEAQ. The DNA of the CDR3 is TGTGCCAGCAACCGACAGGGAGTTTACGCTGAAGCTTTCTTT. Translating it yields CASNRQGVYAEAFF. Together with reference TRBV7-8 and TRBJ1-1, the CDR3 gives the full variable domain: GAGVSQSPRYKVAKRGQDVALRCDPISGHVSLFWYQQALGQGPEFLTYFQNEAQLDKSGLPSDRFFAERPEGSVSTLKIQRTQQEDSAVYLCASNRQGVYAEAFFGQGTRLTVV.

The chain uses TRBV7-9 and TRBJ2-1; TRBD2 matches at 13 bases. The germline CDR1 and CDR2 sequences are SEHNR and FQNEAQ (reference sequence). The CDR3 is 16 residues long. V lost 5 bases and J lost 8; bases outside the gene matches: 9. The CDR3 region has the DNA TGTGCCAGCAGCCCTCGGACTAGCGGGAGTATCTATGAGCAGTTCTTC. Its translation is CASSPRTSGSIYEQFF.

This chain connects TRBV11-2 to TRBJ2-1, with 12 bases matching TRBD2. Looked up from germline, CDR1 is SGHAT and CDR2 is FQNNGV. The CDR3 contains 15 residues. Germline trimming cut 2 bases from V and 15 bases from J; bases unmatched to any gene: 11. CDR3 residues: CASSLQASGRGVPFF. The CDR3 bases are TGTGCCAGCAGCTTACAGGCTAGCGGGAGGGGAGTCCCGTTCTTC.

The chain joins TRBV5-1 to TRBJ1-2; D is possibly TRBD1 (6 bases). Trimming took off 0 bases at V and 3 bases at J, with 9 bases between the two ends. Germline CDR1 and CDR2: SGHRS and YFSETQ. The CDR3 is 14 residues long. DNA of the CDR3: TGCGCCAGCAGCTTGGCAAGGACAGACTATGGCTACACCTTC. This codes for CASSLARTDYGYTF.

V gene TRBV6-5 combines with J gene TRBJ2-1; D could derive from TRBD1 or TRBD2 (5 bases each). This CDR3 has 15 amino acids. CDR1 and CDR2 from the germline V gene are MNHEY and SVGAGI. The V end lost 6 bases, the J end lost 0 bases, and 12 bases lay between the germline ends. In DNA form, the CDR3 reads TGTGCCAGCAGCGAGGGGTCAAGCTCCTACAATGAGCAGTTCTTC. Protein sequence: CASSEGSSSYNEQFF.

This clone showed up just a few times. The chain joins TRBV28 to TRBJ2-7, with D maybe TRBD2 (6 bases). Trimming removed 4 bases from V and 0 bases from J, with 16 bases in between. The CDR3 is 16 residues long. From germline, CDR1 is MDHEN and CDR2 SYDVKM. Here the CDR3 reads CASSSGSTSSSYEQYV. The DNA for the CDR3 is TGTGCCAGCAGTTCCGGGAGCACCTCTAGCTCCTACGAGCAGTACGTC.

The chain links TRBV5-5 to TRBJ2-2; 7 bases line up with TRBD1. From germline, CDR1 is SGHKS and CDR2 YYEKEE (reference sequence). This CDR3 is built from 16 residues. The junction had 9 bases not matched to a gene; V was cut back by 4 bases and J by 3 bases. CDR3 bases: TGTGCCAGCAGCCCCAGGACAGGTCCCGACACCGGGGAGCTGTTTTTT. Translating it yields CASSPRTGPDTGELFF.

The chain combines TRBV15 with TRBJ1-2, with D perhaps matching TRBD1 (6 bases). Looked up from germline, CDR1 is LNHNV and CDR2 is YYDKDF (reference sequence). The V end lost 0 bases, the J end lost 4 bases, and 15 bases lay between the germline ends. The CDR3 consists of 16 residues. The CDR3 DNA follows: TGTGCCACCAGCAGAGAACCCGGTAGGGGGGCCTATGGCTACACCTTC. Translating gives CATSREPGRGAYGYTF.

The sample holds a few counts of this clone. V usage is TRBV4-3 and J usage is TRBJ1-5; tentative D call: TRBD1 (5 bases). Trimming took off 0 bases at V and 4 bases at J, with 10 bases between the two ends. The germline gives CDR1 LGHNA, CDR2 YSLEER. The CDR3 length is 15 residues. The CDR3 here is CASSQDAGQNQPQHF. The CDR3 bases are TGCGCCAGCAGCCAAGATGCCGGACAAAATCAGCCCCAGCATTTT.

The CDR3 DNA reads TGTGCCAGCAGTGATCGACAGAAATCTAACTATGGCTACACCTTC. Translation gives CASSDRQKSNYGYTF. The chain links TRBV6-1 to TRBJ1-2; D possibly corresponds to TRBD1 (5 bases). Germline CDR1 is MNHNS and CDR2 is SASEGT. The CDR3 has 15 amino acids. V lost 3 bases, J lost 0 bases, and 11 bases lay in between.

For the CDR3, the DNA is TGTGCCAGCAGCCGGGAGCGGGGCCAGCCCCAGCATTTT. Translated: CASSRERGQPQHF. The rearrangement links TRBV5-4 to TRBJ1-5; D is perhaps TRBD1 (5 bases). Germline values: CDR1 SGHNT, CDR2 YYREEE (reference sequence). The CDR3 sequence is 13 residues long. V was trimmed by 4 bases and J by 7 bases, leaving 12 bases between them.

J is TRBJ1-1 and V is TRBV30; TRBD1 matches at 8 bases. The V gene end was trimmed by 5 bases and the J gene end by 3 bases; junction bases not matched to a gene: 11. The germline V gene has CDR1 GTSNPN and CDR2 SVGIG (reference sequence). The CDR3 is 15 residues long. This chain's CDR3 is CAWQTGELWYTEAFF. The CDR3 DNA reads TGTGCCTGGCAGACAGGGGAGCTCTGGTACACTGAAGCTTTCTTT.

Turning to this clone: This CDR3 is also generated by other DNA sequences in the sample. The J gene is TRBJ2-6, the V gene TRBV7-2; no clear D. This CDR3 has 14 residues. The V end was cut by 2 bases, the J end by 1 base, with 3 bases between. Per the germline V gene, CDR1 is SGHTA and CDR2 is FQGNSA. CDR3 sequence reads: CASSLSSGANVLTF. CDR3 sequence (DNA): TGTGCCAGCAGCTTAAGTTCTGGGGCCAACGTCCTGACTTTC.

The chain employs TRBV9 and TRBJ2-7; either TRBD1 or TRBD2 may fit D (5 bases each). Trimming stripped 4 bases from V and 6 bases from J, with 20 bases between. CDR3 length equals 15 residues. Germline V gene data show CDR1 as SGDLS and CDR2 as YYNGEE. DNA for the CDR3: TGTGCCAGCAGCCTAGGGACCATCAACGGAGGCGAGCAGTACTTC. Protein sequence: CASSLGTINGGEQYF. The entire variable domain, with the rest obtained from reference TRBV9 and TRBJ2-7, is as follows: DSGVTQTPKHLITATGQRVTLRCSPRSGDLSVYWYQQSLDQGLQFLIQYYNGEERAKGNILERFSAQQFPDLHSELNLSSLELGDSALYFCASSLGTINGGEQYFGPGTRLTVT.

V gene TRBV7-8 combines with J gene TRBJ1-1, with D unresolved. The CDR3 is made up of 13 amino acids. Trimming took 2 bases from V and 0 from J, leaving 4 bases between them. The germline V gene has CDR1 SGHVS and CDR2 FQNEAQ. For the CDR3, the DNA is TGTGCCAGCAGCTTATGGATGAACACTGAAGCTTTCTTT. This translates into CASSLWMNTEAFF.

On this clone itself: Other nucleotide sequences in the sample specify the same CDR3. The chain combines TRBV7-2 with TRBJ1-5; 7 bases line up with TRBD1. The V gene end was trimmed by 1 base and the J gene end by 4 bases; junction bases not matched to a gene: 1. The CDR3 is 14 amino acids. The germline gives CDR1 SGHTA, CDR2 FQGNSA. CDR3 residues: CASSLDRGNQPQHF. CDR3 sequence (DNA): TGTGCCAGCAGCTTAGACAGGGGAAATCAGCCCCAGCATTTT.

This clone was counted a few times. The rearrangement links TRBV15 to TRBJ2-1, with 7 bases aligning to TRBD1. CDR3 length: 15 amino acids. Germline V gene data show CDR1 as LNHNV and CDR2 as YYDKDF (reference sequence). V trimming: 0 bases; J trimming: 10 bases; junction bases outside the gene matches: 9. DNA of the CDR3: TGTGCCACCAGCAGAGACCCCCACAGGGGAGACGAGCAGTTCTTC. It translates to CATSRDPHRGDEQFF.

The chain combines TRBV5-1 with TRBJ1-6; 8 nucleotides match TRBD1. Losses at the gene ends were 3 bases for V and 9 bases for J; bases not matched to a gene: 8. CDR3 length: 15 amino acids. CDR1 is SGHRS, CDR2 YFSETQ, per germline. CDR3 bases: TGCGCCAGCAGCTCCAGTGACAGGGGAGGTTCACCCCTCCACTTT. Translation gives CASSSSDRGGSPLHF.

V gene TRBV2 combines with J gene TRBJ2-3; possibly TRBD1 or TRBD2 for D (7 bases each). Germline lookup yields CDR1 SNHLY and CDR2 FYNNEI. The length of the CDR3 is 15 residues. V lost 6 bases to trimming and J lost 0 bases, with 13 bases between them. The DNA of the CDR3 is TGTGCCAGCAGAGCGGGACAGCCTAGCACAGATACGCAGTATTTT. It yields the protein CASRAGQPSTDTQYF.